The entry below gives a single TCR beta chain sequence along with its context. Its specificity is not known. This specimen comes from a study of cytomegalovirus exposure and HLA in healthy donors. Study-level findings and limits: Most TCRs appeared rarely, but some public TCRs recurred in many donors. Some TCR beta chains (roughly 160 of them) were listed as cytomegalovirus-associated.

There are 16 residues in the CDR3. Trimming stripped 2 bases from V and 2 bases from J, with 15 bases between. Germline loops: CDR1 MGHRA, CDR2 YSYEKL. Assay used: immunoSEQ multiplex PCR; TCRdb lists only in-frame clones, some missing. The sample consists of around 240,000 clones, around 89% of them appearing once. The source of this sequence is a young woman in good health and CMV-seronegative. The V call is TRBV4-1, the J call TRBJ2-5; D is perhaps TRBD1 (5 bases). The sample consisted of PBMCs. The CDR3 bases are TGCGCCAGCAGCCAAAGTACAGGATGGCCGCAAGAGACCCAGTACTTC. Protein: CASSQSTGWPQETQYF.